What follows is one TCR beta chain and its context. This same CDR3 is encoded by further DNA sequences in the sample. The sample is drawn from a study of shared clonotypes between healthy human individuals. Trimming stripped 5 bases from V and 1 base from J, with 12 bases between. The CDR3 loop spans 14 amino acids. Germline loops: CDR1 LNHDA, CDR2 SQIVND (reference sequence). Assay execution proceeded at the deep level. Some clones are missing from TCRdb's copy, which holds only in-frame ones; the method was immunoSEQ multiplex PCR. The sample lists about 180,000 clones; approximately 92% were seen once.

The V gene is TRBV19, the J gene TRBJ2-7, with a tentative D call TRBD1 (6 bases). The source of this sequence is a woman in her 30s in good health. Sample: naive CD4+ T cells sorted from blood. Subset here: CD45RA+ positively selected. DNA for the CDR3: TGTGCCAGTAGTGGTACAGGGTCATCCTACGAGCAGTACTTC. Protein product: CASSGTGSSYEQYF. The entire variable domain, with the rest obtained from reference TRBV19 and TRBJ2-7, is as follows: DGGITQSPKYLFRKEGQNVTLSCEQNLNHDAMYWYRQDPGQGLRLIYYSQIVNDFQKGDIAEGYSVSREKKESFPLTVTSAQKNPTAFYLCASSGTGSSYEQYFGPGTRLTVT.